These 7 T cell receptor beta chains were all obtained from the same sample, sequenced in a study of cytomegalovirus exposure and HLA in healthy donors. Amplification used 60 Vbeta primers and 13 Jbeta primers. Method: immunoSEQ multiplex PCR; TCRdb's copy keeps in-frame clones and lacks some. The sample has about 67,000 clones, 68% seen once. The sample was PBMCs. The receptors originated from a woman aged 25 to 39 in good health and CMV-seronegative.

This clone was found a few times. This sequence joins TRBV19 and TRBJ1-1; 9 nucleotides line up with TRBD1. V lost 3 bases, J lost 5 bases, and 4 bases stayed unmatched. Germline CDR1 and CDR2: LNHDA and SQIVND (reference sequence). The CDR3 consists of 14 residues. In DNA, the CDR3 is TGTGCCAGTAGTATCTCGGACAGGGGTACTGAAGCTTTCTTT. This translates into CASSISDRGTEAFF.

The genes are TRBV2 and TRBJ2-5; no reliable D call. V lost 4 bases and J 5 bases, leaving 14 bases between the germline ends. Looked up from germline, CDR1 is SNHLY and CDR2 is FYNNEI. This CDR3 has 14 amino acids. The CDR3 loop reads CASSANKFGETQYF. The CDR3 nucleotides read TGTGCCAGCAGTGCAAACAAATTCGGGGAGACCCAGTACTTC.

The V and J genes are TRBV30 and TRBJ2-5, with 8 bases matching TRBD1. J lost 4 bases, V lost 4 bases, and 5 bases had no gene match. Germline lookup yields CDR1 GTSNPN and CDR2 SVGIG (reference sequence). The CDR3 loop spans 13 amino acids. CDR3: CAWNQDRGETQYF. DNA of the CDR3: TGTGCCTGGAATCAAGACAGGGGAGAGACCCAGTACTTC.

The genes are TRBV10-1 and TRBJ2-3, with TRBD2 as a possible D gene (5 bases). Germline-derived CDR1 and CDR2 are WNHNN and SYGVQD (reference sequence). The CDR3 loop spans 14 amino acids. Trimming cost V 0 bases and J 4 bases, with 8 bases left between them. CDR3 amino acids: CASSESARADTQYF. The CDR3 DNA reads TGCGCCAGCAGTGAGTCGGCGAGGGCAGATACGCAGTATTTT.

V usage is TRBV30 and J usage is TRBJ2-7; D unclear. The CDR3 sequence is 13 residues long. Germline CDR1 GTSNPN, CDR2 SVGIG (reference sequence). Trimming stripped 6 bases from V and 1 base from J, with 13 bases between. CDR3 loop: CACPGGTSYEQYF. The CDR3 region has the DNA TGTGCCTGTCCTGGTGGCACGTCCTACGAGCAGTACTTC.

This clone was seen at least ten times. Distinct nucleotide sequences in the sample also encode this CDR3. The chain carries TRBV2 and TRBJ2-7; 10 nucleotides agree with TRBD1. The CDR3 covers 12 residues. CDR1 and CDR2 (germline): SNHLY, FYNNEI. J gave up 2 bases and V 8 bases, and 0 bases lay outside the gene matches. CDR3 DNA: TGTGCCAGCGGACAGGGGGCCTACGAGCAGTACTTC. It codes for CASGQGAYEQYF.

Turning to this clone: Germline and junction disagree at one end, which may indicate a read error. This chain connects TRBV5-1 to TRBJ2-1; 12 bases align to TRBD1. Germline V lookup: CDR1 SGHRS, CDR2 YFSETQ. There are 15 residues in the CDR3. This chain's CDR3 is CASSYGTGGINEQFF. DNA of the CDR3: TGTGCCAGCAGCTATGGGACAGGGGGCATCAATGAGCAGTTCTTC.